This is a list of T cell receptor beta chains from one sample in a study of CDR3 diversity in severe acne. TCRdb redid the calling of the PCR reads with MiXCR, one entry per CDR3 protein. Of around 83,000 distinct CDR3 sequences listed, around 50% are singletons. Sequenced input: blood. These receptor sequences come from a male donor with severe acne vulgaris. CDR3s include the opening cysteine and the closing phenylalanine or tryptophan. The D gene is left open where the match is weak. A row's size may be missing; if present it is once, few, many or a size class.

cdr3_length	d_call	clone_size	j_call	v_call	cdr3_aa	cdr3_nt
13	.	many	TRBJ2-1	TRBV6-5	CASSRRKTNEQFF	TGTGCCAGCAGCCGACGGAAGACGAATGAGCAGTTCTTC
17	.	medium-sized	TRBJ2-3	TRBV7-3	CASSLLGLVRSPDTQYF	TGTGCCAGCAGCTTACTGGGGCTAGTGCGATCTCCAGATACGCAGTATTTT
15	.	.	TRBJ1-1	TRBV7-9	CASLQGSLGGTEAFF	TGTGCCAGCCTTCAGGGTAGTCTAGGTGGGACTGAAGCTTTCTTT
16	TRBD2	.	TRBJ2-7	TRBV20-1	CSARGETSGGAYEQYF	TGCAGTGCTAGAGGTGAAACTAGCGGGGGGGCCTACGAGCAGTACTTC
13	.	.	TRBJ2-7	TRBV29-1	CSVETGSGDEQYF	TGCAGCGTTGAAACAGGGTCTGGCGACGAGCAGTACTTC
16	.	few	TRBJ1-3	TRBV5-1	CASSRDGGTSGNTIYF	TGCGCCAGCAGCCGGGACGGCGGGACCTCTGGAAACACCATATATTTT
13	.	once	TRBJ2-2	TRBV24-1	CATSDSRPGELFF	TGTGCCACCAGTGACAGCAGACCCGGGGAGCTGTTTTTT
14	.	.	TRBJ1-2	TRBV28	CASSLYGTIDGYTF	TGTGCCAGCAGTTTATATGGGACAATTGATGGCTACACCTTC
19	.	.	TRBJ2-1	TRBV7-9	CASSLAFNEPQRPYNEQFF	TGTGCCAGCAGCTTAGCTTTCAACGAGCCCCAGCGTCCGTACAATGAGCAGTTCTTC
14	TRBD2	few	TRBJ2-3	TRBV9	CASSEYGTSEGQYF	TGTGCCAGCAGCGAATACGGGACTAGCGAGGGGCAGTATTTT
16	.	.	TRBJ1-2	TRBV12-3/TRBV12-4	CASSLGLNPFNYGYTF	TGTGCCAGCAGTTTAGGACTTAACCCGTTTAACTATGGCTACACCTTC
15	.	.	TRBJ2-6	TRBV7-9	CASSPSFSGANVLTF	TGTGCCAGCAGCCCCAGCTTCTCTGGGGCCAACGTCCTGACTTTC
18	.	once	TRBJ2-2	TRBV6-1	CASGEALAYRTNTGELFF	TGTGCCAGCGGTGAAGCGCTAGCGTACAGGACGAACACCGGGGAGCTGTTTTTT
14	.	few	TRBJ2-5	TRBV29-1	CSVVGVGRPETQYF	TGCAGCGTTGTGGGGGTAGGACGTCCGGAGACCCAGTACTTC
14	TRBD2	many	TRBJ2-3	TRBV20-1	CSASDFGLADTQYF	TGCAGTGCTAGTGATTTCGGACTAGCAGATACGCAGTATTTT
13	.	.	TRBJ2-7	TRBV5-6	CASSVSRTGELYF	TGTGCCAGCAGCGTATCGCGTACCGGGGAGCTGTACTTC
12	.	.	TRBJ1-1	TRBV25-1	CASSHYIAEAFF	TGTGCCAGCAGCCACTATATCGCTGAAGCTTTCTTT
15	TRBD1	many	TRBJ1-1	TRBV20-1	CSATWTGVGYTEAFF	TGCAGTGCTACGTGGACAGGGGTGGGGTACACTGAAGCTTTCTTT
14	.	.	TRBJ2-5	TRBV7-9	CASSSDGAGETQYF	TGTGCCAGCAGCTCGGATGGGGCTGGAGAGACCCAGTACTTC